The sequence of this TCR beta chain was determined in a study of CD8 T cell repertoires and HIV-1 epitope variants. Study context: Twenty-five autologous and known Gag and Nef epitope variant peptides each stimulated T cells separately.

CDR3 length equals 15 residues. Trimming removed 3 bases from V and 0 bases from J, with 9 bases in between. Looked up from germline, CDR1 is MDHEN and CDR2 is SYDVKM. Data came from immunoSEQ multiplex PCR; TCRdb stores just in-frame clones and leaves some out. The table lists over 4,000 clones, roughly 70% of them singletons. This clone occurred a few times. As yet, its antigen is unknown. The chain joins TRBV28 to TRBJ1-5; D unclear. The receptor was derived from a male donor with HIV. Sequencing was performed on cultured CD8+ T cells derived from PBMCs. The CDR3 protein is CASSLEGLSNQPQHF. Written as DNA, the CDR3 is TGTGCCAGCAGTTTGGAGGGCCTTAGCAATCAGCCCCAGCATTTT.